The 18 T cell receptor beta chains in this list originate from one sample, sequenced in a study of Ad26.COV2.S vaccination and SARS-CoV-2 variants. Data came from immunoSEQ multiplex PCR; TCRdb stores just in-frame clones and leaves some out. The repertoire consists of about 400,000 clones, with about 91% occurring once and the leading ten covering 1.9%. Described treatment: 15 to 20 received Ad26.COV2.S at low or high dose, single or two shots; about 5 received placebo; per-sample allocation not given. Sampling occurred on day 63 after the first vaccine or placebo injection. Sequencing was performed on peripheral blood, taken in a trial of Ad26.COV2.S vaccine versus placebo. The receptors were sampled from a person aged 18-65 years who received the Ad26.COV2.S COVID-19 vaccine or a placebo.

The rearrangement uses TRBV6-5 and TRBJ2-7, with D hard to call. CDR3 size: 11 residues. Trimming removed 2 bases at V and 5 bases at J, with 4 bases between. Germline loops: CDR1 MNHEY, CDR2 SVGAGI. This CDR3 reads CASSYADEQYF. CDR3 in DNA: TGTGCCAGCAGTTACGCCGACGAGCAGTACTTC.

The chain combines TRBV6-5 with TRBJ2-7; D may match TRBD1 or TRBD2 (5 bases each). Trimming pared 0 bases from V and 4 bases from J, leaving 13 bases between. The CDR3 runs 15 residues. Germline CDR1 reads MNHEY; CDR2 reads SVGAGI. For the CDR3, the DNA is TGTGCCAGCAGTTACTCGAGGGAAGGGGTTTACGAGCAGTACTTC. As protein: CASSYSREGVYEQYF.

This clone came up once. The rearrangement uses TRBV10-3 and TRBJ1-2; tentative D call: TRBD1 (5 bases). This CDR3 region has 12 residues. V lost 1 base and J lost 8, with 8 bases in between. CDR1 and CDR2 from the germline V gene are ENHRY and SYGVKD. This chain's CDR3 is CAISEFGGGYTF. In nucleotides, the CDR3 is TGTGCCATCAGTGAGTTCGGGGGAGGCTACACCTTC.

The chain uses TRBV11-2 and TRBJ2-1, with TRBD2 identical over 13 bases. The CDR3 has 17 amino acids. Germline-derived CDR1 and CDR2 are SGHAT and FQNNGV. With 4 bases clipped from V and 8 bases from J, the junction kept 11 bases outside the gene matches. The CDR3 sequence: CASSYEPGLAGIDEQFF. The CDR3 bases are TGTGCCAGCAGCTACGAACCGGGACTAGCGGGAATCGATGAGCAGTTCTTC.

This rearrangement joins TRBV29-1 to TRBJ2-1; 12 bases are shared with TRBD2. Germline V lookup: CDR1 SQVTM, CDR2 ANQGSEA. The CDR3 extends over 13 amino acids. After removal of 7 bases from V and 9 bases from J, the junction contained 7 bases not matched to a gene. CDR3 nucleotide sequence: TGCAGCGGACTAGCGGGAGAATTAATTGAGCAGTTCTTC. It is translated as CSGLAGELIEQFF.

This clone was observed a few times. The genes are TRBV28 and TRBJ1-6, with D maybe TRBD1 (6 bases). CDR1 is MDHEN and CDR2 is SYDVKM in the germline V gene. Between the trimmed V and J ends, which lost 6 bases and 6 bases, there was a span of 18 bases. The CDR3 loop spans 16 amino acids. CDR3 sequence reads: CASSSRWGAGNSPLHF. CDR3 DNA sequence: TGTGCCAGCAGCTCCCGATGGGGGGCCGGTAATTCACCCCTCCACTTT.

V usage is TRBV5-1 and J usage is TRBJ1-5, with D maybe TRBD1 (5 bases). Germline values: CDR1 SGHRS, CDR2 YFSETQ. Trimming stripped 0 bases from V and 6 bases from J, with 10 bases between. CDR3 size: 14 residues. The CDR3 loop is CASSLAGWVQPQHF. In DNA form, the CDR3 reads TGCGCCAGCAGCTTGGCAGGGTGGGTTCAGCCCCAGCATTTT.

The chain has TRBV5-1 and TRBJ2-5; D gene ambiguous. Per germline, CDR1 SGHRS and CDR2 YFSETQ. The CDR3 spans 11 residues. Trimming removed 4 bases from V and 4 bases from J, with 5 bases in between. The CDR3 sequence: CASSQAETQYF. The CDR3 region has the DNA TGCGCCAGCAGCCAGGCAGAGACCCAGTACTTC.

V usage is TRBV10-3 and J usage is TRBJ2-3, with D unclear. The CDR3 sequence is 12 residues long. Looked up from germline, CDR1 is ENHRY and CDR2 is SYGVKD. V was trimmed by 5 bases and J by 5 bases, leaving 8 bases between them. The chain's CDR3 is CAISPNGDTQYF. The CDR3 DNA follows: TGTGCCATCAGTCCGAATGGAGATACGCAGTATTTT.

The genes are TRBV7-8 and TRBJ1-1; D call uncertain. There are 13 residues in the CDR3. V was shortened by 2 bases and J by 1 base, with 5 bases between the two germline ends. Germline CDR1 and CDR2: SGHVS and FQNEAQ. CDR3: CASSLSQNTEAFF. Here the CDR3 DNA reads TGTGCCAGCAGCTTATCACAGAACACTGAAGCTTTCTTT.

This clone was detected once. CDR3 in DNA: TGTGCCAGCAGCTTAGGTGCGGGAGACCTAGATGAGCAGTTCTTC. Translation gives CASSLGAGDLDEQFF. V is TRBV7-8 and J is TRBJ2-1, with 7 bases fitting TRBD2. V lost 1 base, J lost 8 bases, and 8 bases stayed unmatched. This CDR3 is built from 15 residues. CDR1 is SGHVS and CDR2 is FQNEAQ in the germline V gene. Together with reference TRBV7-8 and TRBJ2-1, the CDR3 gives the full variable domain: GAGVSQSPRYKVAKRGQDVALRCDPISGHVSLFWYQQALGQGPEFLTYFQNEAQLDKSGLPSDRFFAERPEGSVSTLKIQRTQQEDSAVYLCASSLGAGDLDEQFFGPGTRLTVL.

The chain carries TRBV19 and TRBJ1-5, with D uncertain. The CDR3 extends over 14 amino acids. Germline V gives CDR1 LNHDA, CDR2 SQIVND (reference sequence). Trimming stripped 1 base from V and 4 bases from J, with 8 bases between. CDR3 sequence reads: CASSIGPLNQPQHF. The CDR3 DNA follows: TGTGCCAGTAGTATAGGACCCCTAAATCAGCCCCAGCATTTT.

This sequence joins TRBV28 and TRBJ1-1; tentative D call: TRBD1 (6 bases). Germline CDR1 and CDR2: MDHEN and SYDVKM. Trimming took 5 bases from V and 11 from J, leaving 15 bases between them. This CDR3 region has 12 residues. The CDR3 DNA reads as TGTGCCAGCAGTCCCTCAGGGAGGGGGGCTTTCTTT. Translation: CASSPSGRGAFF.

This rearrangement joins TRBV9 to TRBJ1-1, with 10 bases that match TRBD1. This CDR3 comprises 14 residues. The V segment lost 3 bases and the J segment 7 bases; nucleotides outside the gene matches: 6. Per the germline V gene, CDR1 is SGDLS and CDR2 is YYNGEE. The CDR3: CASSARQGADEAFF. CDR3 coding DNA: TGTGCCAGCAGCGCCCGACAGGGGGCCGATGAAGCTTTCTTT. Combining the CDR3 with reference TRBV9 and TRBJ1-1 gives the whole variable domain DSGVTQTPKHLITATGQRVTLRCSPRSGDLSVYWYQQSLDQGLQFLIQYYNGEERAKGNILERFSAQQFPDLHSELNLSSLELGDSALYFCASSARQGADEAFFGQGTRLTVV.

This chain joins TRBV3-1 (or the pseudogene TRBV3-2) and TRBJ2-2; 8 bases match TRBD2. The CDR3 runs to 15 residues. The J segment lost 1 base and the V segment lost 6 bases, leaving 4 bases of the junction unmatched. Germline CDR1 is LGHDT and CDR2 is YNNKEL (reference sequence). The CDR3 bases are TGTGCCAGCAGACAAACTAGCGGGAACACCGGGGAGCTGTTTTTT. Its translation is CASRQTSGNTGELFF.

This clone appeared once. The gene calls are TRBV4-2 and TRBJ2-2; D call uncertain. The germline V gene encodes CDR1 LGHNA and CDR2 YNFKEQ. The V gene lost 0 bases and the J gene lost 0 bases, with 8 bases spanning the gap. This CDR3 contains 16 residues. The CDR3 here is CASSQEWKTNTGELFF. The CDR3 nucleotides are TGTGCCAGCAGCCAAGAATGGAAAACGAACACCGGGGAGCTGTTTTTT.

Written as DNA, the CDR3 is TGTGCCAGCAGATCCCGGGGGGGCACAGATACGCAGTATTTT. Its translation: CASRSRGGTDTQYF. V usage is TRBV11-3 and J usage is TRBJ2-3; 7 bases align to TRBD2. The CDR3 runs to 14 residues. Looked up from germline, CDR1 is SGHNT and CDR2 is YENEEA. With 6 bases clipped from V and 1 base from J, the junction kept 4 bases outside the gene matches.

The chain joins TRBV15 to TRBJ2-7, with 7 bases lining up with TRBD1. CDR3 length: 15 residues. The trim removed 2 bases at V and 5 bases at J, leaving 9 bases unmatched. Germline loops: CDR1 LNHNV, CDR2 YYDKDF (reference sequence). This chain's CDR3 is CATSRPRQGTDEQYF. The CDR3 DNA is TGTGCCACCAGCAGACCTAGACAGGGTACTGACGAGCAGTACTTC.